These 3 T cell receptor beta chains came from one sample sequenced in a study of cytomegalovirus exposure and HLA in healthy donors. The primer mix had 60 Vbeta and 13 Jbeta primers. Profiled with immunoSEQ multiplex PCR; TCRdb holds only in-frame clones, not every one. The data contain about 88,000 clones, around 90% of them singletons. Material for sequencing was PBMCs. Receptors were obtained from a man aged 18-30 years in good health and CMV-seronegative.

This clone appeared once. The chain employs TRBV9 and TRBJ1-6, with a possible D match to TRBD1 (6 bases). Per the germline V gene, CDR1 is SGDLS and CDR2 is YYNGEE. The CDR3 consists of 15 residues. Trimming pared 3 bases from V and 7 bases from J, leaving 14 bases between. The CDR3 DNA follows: TGTGCCAGCAGCGCCTACGCACAGGGCAATTCACCCCTCCACTTT. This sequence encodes CASSAYAQGNSPLHF.

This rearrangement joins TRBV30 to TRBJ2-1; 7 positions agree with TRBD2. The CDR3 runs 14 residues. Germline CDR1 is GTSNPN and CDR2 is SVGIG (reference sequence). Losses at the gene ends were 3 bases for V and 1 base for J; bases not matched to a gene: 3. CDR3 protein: CAWRQAGSYNEQFF. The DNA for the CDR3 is TGTGCCTGGAGACAAGCGGGATCCTACAATGAGCAGTTCTTC.

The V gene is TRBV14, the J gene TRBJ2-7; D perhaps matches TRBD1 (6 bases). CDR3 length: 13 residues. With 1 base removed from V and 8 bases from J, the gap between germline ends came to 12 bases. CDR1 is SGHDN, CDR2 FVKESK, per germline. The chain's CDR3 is CASSQGGRGQQYF. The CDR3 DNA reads TGTGCCAGCAGCCAAGGTGGCAGGGGTCAGCAGTACTTC.